This is a list of T cell receptor beta chains from one sample in a study of blood T cell repertoires in COVID-19. Sequencing used immunoSEQ multiplex PCR; TCRdb keeps in-frame clones, though not all of them. The sample includes fewer than 120,000 clones, roughly 82% of them seen just once. Sequencing was performed on peripheral blood. These receptors came from a woman in her sixties with acute or convalescent COVID-19. Both conserved end residues are part of each CDR3. D genes are given only for firm matches. Some rows mark clone size as missing; the rest say once, few, many or name a class of expanded clone.

clone_size: once; d_call: -; v_call: TRBV5-1; j_call: TRBJ2-7; cdr3_aa: CASSQDSRGYEQYF; cdr3_nt: TGCGCCAGCAGCCAAGACTCTAGGGGCTACGAGCAGTACTTC
clone_size: -; d_call: -; v_call: TRBV28; j_call: TRBJ1-2; cdr3_aa: CASRSGSHYGYTF; cdr3_nt: TGTGCCAGCAGGTCAGGTTCTCACTATGGCTACACCTTC
clone_size: -; d_call: TRBD1; v_call: TRBV28; j_call: TRBJ1-2; cdr3_aa: CASSFRLRADRGLNYGYTF; cdr3_nt: TGTGCCAGCAGTTTCCGCCTTCGGGCCGACAGGGGCTTAAACTATGGCTACACCTTC
clone_size: few; d_call: TRBD1; v_call: TRBV7-6; j_call: TRBJ1-3; cdr3_aa: CASSFSGGAGGNTIYF; cdr3_nt: TGTGCCAGCAGCTTCTCAGGGGGCGCGGGTGGAAACACCATATATTTT
clone_size: -; d_call: -; v_call: TRBV6-5; j_call: TRBJ2-3; cdr3_aa: CASSSYSTQSTDTQYF; cdr3_nt: TGTGCCAGCAGTTCCTACAGTACGCAGAGCACAGATACGCAGTATTTT
clone_size: once; d_call: TRBD1; v_call: TRBV5-5; j_call: TRBJ1-2; cdr3_aa: CASSLGQGAGGYTF; cdr3_nt: TGTGCCAGCAGCTTGGGACAGGGGGCCGGTGGCTACACCTTC
clone_size: -; d_call: TRBD2; v_call: TRBV28; j_call: TRBJ2-7; cdr3_aa: CASSLGGGASHYEQYF; cdr3_nt: TGTGCCAGTTCTCTGGGCGGGGGGGCCTCCCACTACGAGCAGTACTTC
clone_size: -; d_call: -; v_call: TRBV2; j_call: TRBJ1-4; cdr3_aa: CASRKLQGTNEKLFF; cdr3_nt: TGTGCCAGCAGAAAACTACAGGGAACTAATGAAAAACTGTTTTTT
clone_size: -; d_call: -; v_call: TRBV7-2; j_call: TRBJ2-3; cdr3_aa: CASSFRALTDTQYF; cdr3_nt: TGTGCCAGCAGCTTCCGCGCCCTCACAGATACGCAGTATTTT
clone_size: -; d_call: -; v_call: TRBV11-1; j_call: TRBJ1-6; cdr3_aa: CASSLGQRGYNSPLHF; cdr3_nt: TGTGCCAGCAGCCTCGGACAGAGGGGGTATAATTCACCCCTCCACTTT
clone_size: -; d_call: TRBD1; v_call: TRBV5-4; j_call: TRBJ2-7; cdr3_aa: CASSPGTGTVFYEQYF; cdr3_nt: TGTGCCAGCAGCCCCGGGACAGGGACCGTCTTCTACGAGCAGTACTTC
clone_size: -; d_call: -; v_call: TRBV12-3/TRBV12-4; j_call: TRBJ2-2; cdr3_aa: CASRQGNTGELFF; cdr3_nt: TGTGCCAGCAGGCAGGGGAACACCGGGGAGCTGTTTTTT
clone_size: -; d_call: TRBD1; v_call: TRBV7-9; j_call: TRBJ2-3; cdr3_aa: CASSGDRREDTQYF; cdr3_nt: TGTGCCAGCAGCGGGGACAGGCGCGAGGATACGCAGTATTTT
clone_size: -; d_call: TRBD2; v_call: TRBV2; j_call: TRBJ2-2; cdr3_aa: CASLRGGHTGELFF; cdr3_nt: TGTGCCAGTCTAAGGGGAGGGCACACCGGGGAGCTGTTTTTT
clone_size: -; d_call: -; v_call: TRBV7-8; j_call: TRBJ1-4; cdr3_aa: CASSLVADRNREKLFF; cdr3_nt: TGTGCCAGCAGCTTAGTGGCTGACAGGAACCGTGAAAAACTGTTTTTT
clone_size: -; d_call: -; v_call: TRBV21-1; j_call: TRBJ2-7; cdr3_aa: CARRGGTYEQYF; cdr3_nt: TGTGCCCGGCGAGGGGGAACCTACGAGCAGTACTTC
clone_size: -; d_call: -; v_call: TRBV18; j_call: TRBJ2-2; cdr3_aa: CASSPGHPNTGELFF; cdr3_nt: TGTGCCAGCTCACCTGGACATCCGAACACCGGGGAGCTGTTTTTT
clone_size: -; d_call: TRBD1; v_call: TRBV10-1; j_call: TRBJ1-1; cdr3_aa: CASSDPRQGAKAFF; cdr3_nt: TGCGCCAGCAGTGATCCCCGACAGGGGGCGAAAGCTTTCTTT
clone_size: -; d_call: TRBD1; v_call: TRBV20-1; j_call: TRBJ1-6; cdr3_aa: CSASGTGVRGSPLHF; cdr3_nt: TGCAGTGCTAGTGGGACAGGCGTTAGGGGTTCACCCCTCCACTTT
clone_size: -; d_call: -; v_call: TRBV7-9; j_call: TRBJ2-2; cdr3_aa: CASSPYRGGQDTGELFF; cdr3_nt: TGTGCCAGCAGCCCCTATAGGGGGGGGCAGGACACCGGGGAGCTGTTTTTT
clone_size: -; d_call: -; v_call: TRBV13; j_call: TRBJ1-2; cdr3_aa: CASSYAGLNYGYTF; cdr3_nt: TGTGCCAGCAGCTACGCGGGACTTAACTATGGCTACACCTTC
clone_size: -; d_call: TRBD1; v_call: TRBV6-2/TRBV6-3; j_call: TRBJ1-2; cdr3_aa: CASSSLTGIYGYTF; cdr3_nt: TGTGCCAGCAGCTCCCTGACAGGGATCTATGGCTACACCTTC
clone_size: -; d_call: -; v_call: TRBV12-5; j_call: TRBJ1-1; cdr3_aa: CASGSSVGNTEAFF; cdr3_nt: TGTGCTAGTGGTTCATCCGTCGGGAACACTGAAGCTTTCTTT
clone_size: once; d_call: TRBD2; v_call: TRBV7-3; j_call: TRBJ2-3; cdr3_aa: CASSTGLAGVADTQYF; cdr3_nt: TGTGCCAGCAGCACCGGACTAGCGGGGGTAGCAGATACGCAGTATTTT
clone_size: -; d_call: -; v_call: TRBV9; j_call: TRBJ2-7; cdr3_aa: CASSPQFNEQYF; cdr3_nt: TGTGCCAGCAGCCCCCAGTTCAACGAGCAGTACTTC